The present entry profiles one T cell receptor (beta chain) with its context. This sample is drawn from a study of T cell responses to AZD1222 COVID-19 vaccine. Profiled with immunoSEQ multiplex PCR; TCRdb holds only in-frame clones, not every one. This sample yields around 100,000 clones, of which roughly 90% are seen a single time; roughly 1.1% belongs to the top ten. V was clipped by 6 bases and J by 7 bases, with 16 bases between them. CDR1 LNHDA and CDR2 SQIVND come from the germline V gene (reference sequence). CDR3 length: 14 amino acids. This rearrangement joins TRBV19 to TRBJ1-5; the D is unclear. The clonotype originates from an adult in good health. The sequences come from peripheral blood, collected on day 0 of AZD1222 vaccination. The CDR3 nucleotides are TGTGCCAGTAGGGGAGTTACAGCGATGCAGCCCCAGCATTTT. The encoded protein is CASRGVTAMQPQHF.